Given below is one T cell receptor beta chain in context. The CDR3 totals 17 residues. J was trimmed by 1 base and V by 5 bases; bases with no gene match: 13. Germline V gene data show CDR1 as KGHDR and CDR2 as SFDVKD. This entry is derived from a study of blood T cell repertoires in COVID-19. The wider study: Samples came from the United States, Italy and Spain, spanning acute and convalescent COVID-19. T cells, B-cell-depleted T cells, or PBMCs supplied cDNA or gDNA.

Method: immunoSEQ multiplex PCR; TCRdb's copy keeps in-frame clones and lacks some. Among just under 70,000 clones listed, roughly 89% were seen once. The V gene is TRBV24-1, the J gene TRBJ2-7; 7 nucleotides match TRBD2. Specimen: peripheral blood. This TCR was sampled from a man aged 25-40 years with acute or convalescent COVID-19. CDR3 coding DNA: TGTGCCACCAGTGGGGGGGGAGGGCTAGCGGAGTCCTACGAGCAGTACTTC. Residues: CATSGGGGLAESYEQYF.